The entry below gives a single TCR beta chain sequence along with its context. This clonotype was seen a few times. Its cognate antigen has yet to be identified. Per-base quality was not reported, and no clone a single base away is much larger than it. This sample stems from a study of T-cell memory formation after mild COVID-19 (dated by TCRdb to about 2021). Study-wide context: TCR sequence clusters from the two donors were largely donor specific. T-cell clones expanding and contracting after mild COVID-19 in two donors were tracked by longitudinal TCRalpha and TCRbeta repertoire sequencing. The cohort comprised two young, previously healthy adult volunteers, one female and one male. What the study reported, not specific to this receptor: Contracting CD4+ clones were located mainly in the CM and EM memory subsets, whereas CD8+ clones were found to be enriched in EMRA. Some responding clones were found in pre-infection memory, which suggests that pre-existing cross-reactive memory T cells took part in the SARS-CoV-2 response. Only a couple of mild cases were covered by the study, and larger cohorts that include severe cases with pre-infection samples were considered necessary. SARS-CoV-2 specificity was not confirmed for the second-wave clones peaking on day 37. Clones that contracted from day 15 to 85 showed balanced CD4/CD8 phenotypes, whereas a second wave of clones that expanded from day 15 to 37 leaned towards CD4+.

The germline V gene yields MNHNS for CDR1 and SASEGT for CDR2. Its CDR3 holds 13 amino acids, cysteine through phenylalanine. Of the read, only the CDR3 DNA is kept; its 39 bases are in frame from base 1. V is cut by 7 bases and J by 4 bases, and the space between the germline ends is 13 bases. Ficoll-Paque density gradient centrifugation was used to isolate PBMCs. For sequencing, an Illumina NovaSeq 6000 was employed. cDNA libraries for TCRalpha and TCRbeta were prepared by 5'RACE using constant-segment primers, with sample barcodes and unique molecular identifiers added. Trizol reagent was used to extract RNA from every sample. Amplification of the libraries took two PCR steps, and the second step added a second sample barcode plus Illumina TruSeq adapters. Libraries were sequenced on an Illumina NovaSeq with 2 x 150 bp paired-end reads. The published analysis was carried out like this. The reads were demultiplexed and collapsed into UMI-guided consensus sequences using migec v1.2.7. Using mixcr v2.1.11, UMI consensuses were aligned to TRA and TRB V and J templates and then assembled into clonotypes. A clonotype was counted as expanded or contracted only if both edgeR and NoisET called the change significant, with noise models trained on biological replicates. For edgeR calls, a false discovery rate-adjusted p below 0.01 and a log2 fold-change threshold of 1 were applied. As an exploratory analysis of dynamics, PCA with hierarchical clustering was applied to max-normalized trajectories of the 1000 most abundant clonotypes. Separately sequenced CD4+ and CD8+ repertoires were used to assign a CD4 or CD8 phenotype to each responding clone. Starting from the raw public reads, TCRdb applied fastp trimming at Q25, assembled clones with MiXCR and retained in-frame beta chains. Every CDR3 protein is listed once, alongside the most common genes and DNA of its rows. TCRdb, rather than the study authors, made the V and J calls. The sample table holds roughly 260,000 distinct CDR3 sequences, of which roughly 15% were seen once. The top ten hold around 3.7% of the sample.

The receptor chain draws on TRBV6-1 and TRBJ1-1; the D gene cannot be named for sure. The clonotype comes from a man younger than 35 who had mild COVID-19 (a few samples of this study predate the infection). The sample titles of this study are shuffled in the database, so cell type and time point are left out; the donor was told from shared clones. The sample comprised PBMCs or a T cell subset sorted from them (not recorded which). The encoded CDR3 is CASIFRAGTEAFF. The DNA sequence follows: TGTGCCAGCATCTTTCGTGCGGGCACTGAAGCTTTCTTT.